This T cell receptor beta chain was found in a study of T-cell reconstitution after alpha-beta-depleted transplantation in children. This clonotype showed up many times. Germline lookup yields CDR1 SGHRS and CDR2 YFSETQ. The V gene lost 7 bases and the J gene lost 10 bases, with 17 bases spanning the gap. The CDR3 length is 12 residues. Unique molecular identifiers featured in how the TCRbeta library was prepared. TCRdb independently ran MiXCR on the PCR reads; one entry per CDR3 protein. The sample lists 200,000 to 300,000 distinct CDR3 sequences, about 12% seen once, with roughly 2.6% in the top ten.

The sequences come from PBMCs from the stem cell graft donor, collected from the stem cell graft. The receptor was isolated from a human donor who donated a stem cell graft to a child with acute lymphoblastic leukemia. The chain combines TRBV5-1 with TRBJ1-1; D is ambiguous. The CDR3 nucleotides are TGCGCCAGCTATAAACCTAGGTTTCCAGCTTTCTTT. It yields the protein CASYKPRFPAFF.